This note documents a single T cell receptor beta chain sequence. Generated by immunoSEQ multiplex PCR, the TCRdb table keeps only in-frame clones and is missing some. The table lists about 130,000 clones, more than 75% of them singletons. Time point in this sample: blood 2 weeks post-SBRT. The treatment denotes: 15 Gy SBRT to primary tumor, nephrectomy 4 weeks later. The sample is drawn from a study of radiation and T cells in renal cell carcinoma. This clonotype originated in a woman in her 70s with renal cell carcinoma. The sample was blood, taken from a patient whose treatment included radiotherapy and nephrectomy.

CDR3: CASSLAGPSSGNTIYF. Here the CDR3 DNA reads TGTGCCAGCAGCTTAGCGGGGCCTAGCTCTGGAAACACCATATATTTT. The chain employs TRBV7-6 and TRBJ1-3, with D maybe TRBD1 (5 bases). Germline V gene data show CDR1 as SGHVS and CDR2 as FNYEAQ. V was trimmed by 0 bases and J by 0 bases, leaving 9 bases between them. The CDR3 extends over 16 amino acids.